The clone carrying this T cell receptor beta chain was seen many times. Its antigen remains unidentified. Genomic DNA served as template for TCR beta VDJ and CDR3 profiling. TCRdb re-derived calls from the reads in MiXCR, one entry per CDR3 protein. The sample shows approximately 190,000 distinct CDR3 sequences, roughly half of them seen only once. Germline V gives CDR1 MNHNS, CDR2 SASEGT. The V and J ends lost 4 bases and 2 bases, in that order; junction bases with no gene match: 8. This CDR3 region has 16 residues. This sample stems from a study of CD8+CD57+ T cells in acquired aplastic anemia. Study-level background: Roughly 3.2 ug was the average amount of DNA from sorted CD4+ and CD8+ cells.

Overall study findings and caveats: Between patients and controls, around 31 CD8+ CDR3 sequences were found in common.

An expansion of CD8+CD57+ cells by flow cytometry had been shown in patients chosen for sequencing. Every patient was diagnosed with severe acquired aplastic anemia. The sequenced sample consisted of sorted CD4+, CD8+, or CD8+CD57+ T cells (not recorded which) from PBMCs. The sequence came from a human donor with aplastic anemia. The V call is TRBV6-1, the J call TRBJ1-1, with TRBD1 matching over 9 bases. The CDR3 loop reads CASSALGQGINTEAFF. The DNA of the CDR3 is TGTGCCAGCAGTGCTCTAGGACAGGGGATTAACACTGAAGCTTTCTTT.